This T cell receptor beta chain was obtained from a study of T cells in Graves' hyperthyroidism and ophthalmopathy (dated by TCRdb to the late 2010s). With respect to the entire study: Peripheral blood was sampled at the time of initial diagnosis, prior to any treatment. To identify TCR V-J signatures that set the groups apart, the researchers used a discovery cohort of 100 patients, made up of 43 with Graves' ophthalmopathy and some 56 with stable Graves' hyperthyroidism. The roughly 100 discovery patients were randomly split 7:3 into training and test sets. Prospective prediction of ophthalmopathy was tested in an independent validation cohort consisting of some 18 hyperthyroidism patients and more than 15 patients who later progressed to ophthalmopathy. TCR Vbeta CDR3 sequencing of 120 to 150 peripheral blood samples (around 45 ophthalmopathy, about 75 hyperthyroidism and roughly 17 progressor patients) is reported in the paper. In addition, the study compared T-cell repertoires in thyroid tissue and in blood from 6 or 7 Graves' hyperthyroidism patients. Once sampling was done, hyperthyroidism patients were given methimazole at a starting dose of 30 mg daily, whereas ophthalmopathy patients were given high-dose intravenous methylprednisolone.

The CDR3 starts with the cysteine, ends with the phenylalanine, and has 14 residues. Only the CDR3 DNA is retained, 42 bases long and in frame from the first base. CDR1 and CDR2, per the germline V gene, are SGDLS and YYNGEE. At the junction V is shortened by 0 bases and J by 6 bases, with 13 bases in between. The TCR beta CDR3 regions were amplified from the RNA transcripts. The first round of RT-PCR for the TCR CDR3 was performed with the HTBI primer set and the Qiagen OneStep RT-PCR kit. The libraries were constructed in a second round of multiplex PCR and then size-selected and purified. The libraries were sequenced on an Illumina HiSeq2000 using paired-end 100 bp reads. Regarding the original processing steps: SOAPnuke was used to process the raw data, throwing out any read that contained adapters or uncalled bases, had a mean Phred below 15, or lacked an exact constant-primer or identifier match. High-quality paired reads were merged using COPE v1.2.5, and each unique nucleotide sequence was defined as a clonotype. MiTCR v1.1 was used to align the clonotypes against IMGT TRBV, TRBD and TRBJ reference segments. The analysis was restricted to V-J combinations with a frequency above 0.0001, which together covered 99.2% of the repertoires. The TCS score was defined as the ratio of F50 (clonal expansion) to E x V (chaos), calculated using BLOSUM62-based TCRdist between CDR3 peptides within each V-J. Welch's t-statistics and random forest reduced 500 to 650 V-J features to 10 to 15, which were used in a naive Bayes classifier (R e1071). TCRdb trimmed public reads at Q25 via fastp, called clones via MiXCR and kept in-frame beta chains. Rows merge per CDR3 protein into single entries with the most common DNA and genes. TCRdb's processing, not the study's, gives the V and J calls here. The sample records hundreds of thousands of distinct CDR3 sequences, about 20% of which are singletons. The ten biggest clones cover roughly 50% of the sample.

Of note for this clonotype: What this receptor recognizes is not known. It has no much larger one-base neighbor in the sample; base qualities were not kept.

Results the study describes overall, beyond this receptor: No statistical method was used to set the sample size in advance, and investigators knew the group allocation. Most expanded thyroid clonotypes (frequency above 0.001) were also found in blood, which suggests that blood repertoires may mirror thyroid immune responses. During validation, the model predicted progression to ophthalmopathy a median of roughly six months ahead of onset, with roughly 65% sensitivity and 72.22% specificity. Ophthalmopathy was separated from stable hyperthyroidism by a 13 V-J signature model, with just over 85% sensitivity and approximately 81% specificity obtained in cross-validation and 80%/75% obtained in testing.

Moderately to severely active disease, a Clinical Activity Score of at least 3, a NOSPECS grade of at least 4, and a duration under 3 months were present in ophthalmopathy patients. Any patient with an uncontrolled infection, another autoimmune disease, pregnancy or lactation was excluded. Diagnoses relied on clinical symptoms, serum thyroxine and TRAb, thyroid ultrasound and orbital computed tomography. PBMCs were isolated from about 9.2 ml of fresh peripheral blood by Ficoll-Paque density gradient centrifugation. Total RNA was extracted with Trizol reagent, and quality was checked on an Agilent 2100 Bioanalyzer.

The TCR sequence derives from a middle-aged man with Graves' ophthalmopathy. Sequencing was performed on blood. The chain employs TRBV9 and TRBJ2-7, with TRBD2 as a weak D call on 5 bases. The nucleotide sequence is TGTGCCAGCAGCGTAGCTCTACTAGGAGGCGAGCAGTACTTC. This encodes CASSVALLGGEQYF.